These 9 T cell receptor beta chains originate from one sample sequenced in a study of Graves' ophthalmopathy and Graves' hyperthyroidism. The TCR beta CDR3 regions underwent amplification from RNA transcripts. HTBI primers served in a first-round RT-PCR, which a second-round multiplex PCR followed. TCRdb itself ran the multiplex PCR reads through MiXCR, one entry per CDR3 protein. The table records around 1.1 million distinct CDR3 sequences, 35% to 45% of them present only once. Sequenced sample: peripheral blood or thyroid tissue (not recorded which). These receptors were collected from an adult man with Graves' hyperthyroidism.

This clonotype was counted ten times or more. This sequence joins TRBV4-3 and TRBJ1-2, with D possibly matching TRBD1 (5 bases). Trimming took off 5 bases at V and 7 bases at J, with 17 bases between the two ends. Germline V CDR1 and CDR2: LGHNA, YSLEER. CDR3 length equals 14 residues. Written as DNA, the CDR3 is TGCGCCAGCAGCTCTGGGCAGTTCGGGGCTGGCTACACCTTC. This gives the protein CASSSGQFGAGYTF.

As regards this clonotype: It may be a read error: a sequence one base away is much more abundant. J is TRBJ1-5 and V is TRBV20-1, with 7 bases identical to TRBD1. CDR1 and CDR2 from the germline V gene are DFQATT and SNEGSKA (reference sequence). This CDR3 is built from 13 residues. V was pared by 6 bases and J by 4 bases, with 6 bases of the junction left unmatched. CDR3 in amino acids: CSAPGTVNQPQHF. CDR3 nucleotides: TGCAGTGCCCCCGGGACAGTAAATCAGCCCCAGCATTTT.

Comments on this clonotype: A clone one base away is much larger, so this may be a read error. The chain combines TRBV20-1 with TRBJ1-1; maybe TRBD1 (6 bases). Germline V gene data show CDR1 as DFQATT and CDR2 as SNEGSKA (reference sequence). The CDR3 length is 13 residues. Trimming shortened V by 7 bases and J by 3 bases, and 15 bases separated the two germline ends. The CDR3 protein is CSGGGGSYTEAFF. The CDR3 nucleotides are TGCAGTGGAGGAGGGGGATCGTACACTGAAGCTTTCTTT.

This clonotype turned up a few times. The genes are TRBV25-1 and TRBJ1-4; D uncertain. V dropped 1 base and J dropped 8 bases, with 14 bases sitting between them. CDR1 is MGHDK and CDR2 is SYGVNS in the germline V gene. The CDR3 is 15 amino acids. The CDR3 bases are TGTGCCAGCAGTGAATTCCCGGGGATTTTCGAAAAACTGTTTTTT. Amino acid sequence: CASSEFPGIFEKLFF.

This clonotype was observed a handful of times. This may stem from a read error, because a much larger clone lies one nucleotide away. The gene calls are TRBV29-1 and TRBJ1-5, with D unclear. Germline V gene sequence: CDR1 SQVTM, CDR2 ANQGSEA. CDR3 length equals 13 residues. CDR3 in amino acids: CSVVTESSQPQHF. DNA of the CDR3: TGCAGCGTTGTCACAGAAAGCAGTCAGCCCCAGCATTTT.

This rearrangement joins TRBV13 to TRBJ2-7, with 7 positions matching TRBD1. The germline V gene encodes CDR1 PRHDT and CDR2 FYEKMQ (reference sequence). The CDR3 is made up of 16 amino acids. The V segment lost 1 base and the J segment 3 bases; nucleotides outside the gene matches: 9. The CDR3 loop is CASSLEKAGTDYEQYF. CDR3 nucleotide sequence: TGTGCCAGCAGCTTAGAGAAGGCCGGGACAGACTACGAGCAGTACTTC.

This clonotype was picked up a small number of times. The chain combines TRBV5-6 with TRBJ2-7; D tentatively reads TRBD1 or TRBD2 (5 bases each). Germline CDR1 is SGHDT and CDR2 is YYEEEE. The CDR3 is made up of 17 amino acids. Trimming took 0 bases from V and 6 from J, leaving 22 bases between them. The CDR3 loop reads CASSLGEWTWKGGEQYF. CDR3 sequence (DNA): TGTGCCAGCAGCTTGGGGGAGTGGACATGGAAAGGCGGCGAGCAGTACTTC.

CDR3 coding DNA: TGTGCCAGCACCCACAGACTAGGGGGCCCTGGGGCCAACGTCCTGACTTTC. Amino acids: CASTHRLGGPGANVLTF. The chain uses TRBV19 and TRBJ2-6, with D perhaps TRBD1 (7 bases). The CDR3 covers 17 residues. The V and J ends lost 9 bases and 2 bases respectively, with 20 bases between them. CDR1 LNHDA and CDR2 SQIVND come from the germline V gene (reference sequence). The full variable domain, rest sourced from reference TRBV19 and TRBJ2-6, is DGGITQSPKYLFRKEGQNVTLSCEQNLNHDAMYWYRQDPGQGLRLIYYSQIVNDFQKGDIAEGYSVSREKKESFPLTVTSAQKNPTAFYLCASTHRLGGPGANVLTFGAGSRLTVL.

In this sample, this clonotype turned up many times. V is TRBV11-2 and J is TRBJ1-4, with 8 bases identical to TRBD1. The CDR3 loop spans 15 amino acids. Germline trimming cut 3 bases from V and 5 bases from J; bases unmatched to any gene: 5. Germline CDR1 is SGHAT and CDR2 is FQNNGV. For the CDR3, the DNA is TGTGCCAGCAGCTTTAGCGGGACAGGAAATGAAAAACTGTTTTTT. Protein product: CASSFSGTGNEKLFF.